The clone carrying this TCR beta chain was seen once. This CDR3 spans 13 amino acids. Germline V gene lookup returns CDR1 KGHSH and CDR2 LQKENI. The ends lost 8 bases at V and 8 bases at J; junction bases unmatched: 6. In the authors' workflow: Estimation of nucleated cell counts was performed using reference gene primer amplification. The method was immunoSEQ multiplex PCR; TCRdb's version includes in-frame clones alone and lacks a portion of them. V and J calls and clone size follow that table, whereas D and trimming were derived from the DNA. The profile shows over 85,000 clones, around 86% of them singletons. This record belongs to a study of blood T cell repertoires in COVID-19. For the study at large: The origin of the acute and convalescent COVID-19 samples was the United States, Italy and Spain. PBMCs, B-cell-depleted T cells, or T cells provided the cDNA or gDNA that made up the material.

The V gene is TRBV18, the J gene TRBJ2-3; 11 bases fit TRBD2. The sequence was obtained from a man aged 45-65 years with active or convalescent COVID-19. Sequencing was performed on peripheral blood. CDR3 amino acids: CASALLAGGTQYF. The CDR3 bases are TGTGCCAGCGCTCTTCTAGCGGGGGGTACGCAGTATTTT.